The next 18 T cell receptor beta chains were all read from a single sample in a study of T cells after yellow fever vaccination. TCRdb reanalysed the 5' RACE reads using MiXCR and keeps one entry per CDR3 protein. The top ten clones hold 3% to 4% of a sample with about 340,000 distinct CDR3 sequences, roughly an eighth of them seen once. Here the sequenced sample was CD4+ T cells sorted from PBMCs, taken 15 days after the yellow fever booster vaccination. The receptor set was obtained from a man between 18 and 29 years old who received the YFV17D yellow fever vaccine.

The J gene is TRBJ2-3, the V gene TRBV5-6; D gene unclear. V gave up 0 bases and J gave up 3 bases, with 5 bases separating them. The CDR3 totals 13 residues. Looked up from germline, CDR1 is SGHDT and CDR2 is YYEEEE. The CDR3 bases are TGTGCCAGCAGCTTGGCCAAGACAGATACGCAGTATTTT. Translating it yields CASSLAKTDTQYF.

The chain joins TRBV7-2 to TRBJ2-7, with 9 bases aligning to TRBD1. CDR1 is SGHTA and CDR2 is FQGNSA in the germline V gene. The J segment lost 6 bases and the V segment lost 5 bases, leaving 5 bases of the junction unmatched. The length of the CDR3 is 13 residues. The CDR3 coding sequence is TGTGCCAGCAGCGCGGACAGGGGAAGCGAGCAGTACGTC. Amino acids: CASSADRGSEQYV.

CDR3 loop: CASMKRGSDTQYF. The CDR3 DNA reads TGTGCCAGCATGAAGCGGGGGTCAGATACGCAGTATTTT. The gene calls are TRBV6-1 and TRBJ2-3, with 8 nucleotides matching TRBD2. J gave up 4 bases and V 7 bases, and 4 bases lay outside the gene matches. This CDR3 has 13 residues. Germline V gives CDR1 MNHNS, CDR2 SASEGT.

V is TRBV7-8 and J is TRBJ2-4, with D perhaps TRBD1 (7 bases). Germline lookup yields CDR1 SGHVS and CDR2 FQNEAQ. The CDR3 consists of 16 residues. V lost 5 bases to trimming and J lost 0 bases, with 14 bases between them. The CDR3 sequence: CASSRGTALAKNIQYF. In DNA form, the CDR3 reads TGTGCCAGCAGCCGCGGGACAGCACTAGCCAAAAACATTCAGTACTTC.

The V and J genes are TRBV3-1 and TRBJ2-3, with 8 bases fitting TRBD2. This CDR3 region has 12 residues. Germline loops: CDR1 LGHDT, CDR2 YNNKEL (reference sequence). V dropped 4 bases and J dropped 9; count of bases not matched to a gene: 3. The CDR3 is CASSPGGKTQYF. The CDR3, as DNA: TGTGCCAGCAGCCCGGGAGGGAAGACGCAGTATTTT.

This chain joins TRBV2 and TRBJ1-5; D gene uncertain. Germline CDR1 is SNHLY and CDR2 is FYNNEI. The CDR3 has 17 residues. The CDR3 loop reads CAKYPAPTGRFNQPQHF. CDR3 sequence (DNA): TGTGCTAAATATCCAGCACCCACGGGCAGGTTCAATCAGCCCCAGCATTTT. The variable domain in full, with the rest retrieved from reference TRBV2 and TRBJ1-5, is EPEVTQTPSHQVTQMGQEVILRCVPISNHLYFYWYRQILGQKVEFLVSFYNNEISEKSEIFDDQFSVERPDGSNFTLKIRSTKLEDSAMYFCAKYPAPTGRFNQPQHFGDGTRLSIL.

The V gene is TRBV27, the J gene TRBJ1-2, with D hard to call. Germline V gene sequence: CDR1 MNHEY, CDR2 SMNVEV (reference sequence). This CDR3 region has 13 residues. Trimming shortened V by 6 bases and J by 3 bases, and 11 bases separated the two germline ends. The CDR3 protein is CASRPNHYYGYTF. In DNA form, the CDR3 reads TGTGCCAGCAGACCGAACCATTACTATGGCTACACCTTC.

This clonotype appeared many times. J is TRBJ2-1 and V is TRBV11-2; D may match TRBD1 or TRBD2 (5 bases each). Trimming took 5 bases from V and 2 from J, leaving 13 bases between them. The CDR3 runs 15 residues. Germline values: CDR1 SGHAT, CDR2 FQNNGV. The CDR3, as DNA: TGTGCCAGCAGCGACTATGGGGGTACCTACAATGAGCAGTTCTTC. Its protein is CASSDYGGTYNEQFF.

The gene calls are TRBV29-1 and TRBJ2-3; possible D gene TRBD1, 7 bases. CDR1 and CDR2 from the germline V gene are SQVTM and ANQGSEA. This CDR3 spans 15 amino acids. V lost 6 bases to trimming and J lost 0 bases, with 16 bases between them. The CDR3 DNA sequence: TGCAGCGTCCCTCAGGGGGGACTCAGCACAGATACGCAGTATTTT. Encoded protein: CSVPQGGLSTDTQYF.

The V and J genes are TRBV24-1 and TRBJ2-3; TRBD2 aligns across 8 bases. The CDR3 runs 15 residues. Trimming took 4 bases from V and 5 from J; bases not matched to a gene: 7. Germline V gene lookup returns CDR1 KGHDR and CDR2 SFDVKD. CDR3 nucleotides: TGTGCCACCAGTGACCCGCGGGGGGACGGAGATACGCAGTATTTT. Protein product: CATSDPRGDGDTQYF.

This clonotype was seen ten or more times. The gene calls are TRBV20-1 and TRBJ2-2; tentative D call: TRBD2 (5 bases). The CDR3 is 15 residues long. Germline V gene sequence: CDR1 DFQATT, CDR2 SNEGSKA (reference sequence). With 0 bases removed from V and 6 bases from J, the gap between germline ends came to 14 bases. The chain's CDR3 is CSARDPSGKAGELFF. Written as DNA, the CDR3 is TGCAGTGCTAGAGATCCGTCCGGGAAGGCCGGGGAGCTGTTTTTT.

The V call is TRBV20-1, the J call TRBJ2-7, with D possibly TRBD2 on 6 matching bases. This CDR3 spans 14 amino acids. V lost 2 bases and J lost 3, with 14 bases in between. CDR1 is DFQATT, CDR2 SNEGSKA, per germline (reference sequence). The CDR3: CSARSNMEGYEQYF. CDR3 bases: TGCAGTGCTAGATCCAACATGGAGGGCTACGAGCAGTACTTC.

The rearrangement uses TRBV10-3 and TRBJ1-1; 10 bases fit TRBD1. V lost 7 bases to trimming and J lost 5 bases; unmatched junction nucleotides: 4. The CDR3 length is 13 residues. Per germline, CDR1 ENHRY and CDR2 SYGVKD. The CDR3 region has the DNA TGTGCCATCAATCCGGGACAGGGGACTGAAGCTTTCTTT. This translates into CAINPGQGTEAFF.

This clonotype was seen ten or more times. This rearrangement joins TRBV2 to TRBJ2-6, with D unclear. Trimming shortened V by 4 bases and J by 4 bases, and 8 bases separated the two germline ends. CDR3 size: 14 residues. The germline gives CDR1 SNHLY, CDR2 FYNNEI. The CDR3 here is CASSVTPGANVLTF. CDR3 in DNA: TGTGCCAGCAGTGTGACACCCGGGGCCAACGTCCTGACTTTC.

This clonotype was recorded many times. The chain couples TRBV28 to TRBJ2-1; D is ambiguous. The germline CDR1 and CDR2 sequences are MDHEN and SYDVKM. The V end lost 1 base, the J end lost 1 base, and 2 bases lay between the germline ends. The CDR3 sequence is 13 residues long. CDR3 region: CASSLSSYNEQFF. The CDR3 nucleotides are TGTGCCAGCAGTTTATCATCCTACAATGAGCAGTTCTTC.

The table lists this clonotype with a few counts. The chain couples TRBV7-9 to TRBJ2-1, with 8 bases matching TRBD2. Trimming cost V 10 bases and J 6 bases; bases outside gene matches: 14. Germline V gene sequence: CDR1 SEHNR, CDR2 FQNEAQ (reference sequence). The CDR3 extends over 15 amino acids. CDR3 coding DNA: TGTGCCACCGTTCCGGGACTAGGTTTTCTCAATGAGCAGTTCTTC. Amino acid sequence: CATVPGLGFLNEQFF.

CDR3 bases: TGCGCCAGCAGCTCGGCGGGGACCCTCCTCAACACCGGGGAGCTGTTTTTT. Translation gives CASSSAGTLLNTGELFF. This chain joins TRBV5-1 and TRBJ2-2, with D maybe TRBD2 (6 bases). The V end was cut by 3 bases, the J end by 2 bases, with 17 bases between. The CDR3 length is 17 residues. The germline CDR1 and CDR2 sequences are SGHRS and YFSETQ.

This clonotype has only a few counts. This chain links TRBV6-5 with TRBJ1-3, with D hard to call. Germline V gives CDR1 MNHEY, CDR2 SVGAGI. V lost 5 bases to trimming and J lost 4 bases, with 9 bases between them. This CDR3 region has 13 residues. This CDR3 is CASSTGYGNTIYF. CDR3 coding DNA: TGTGCCAGCAGTACCGGATACGGAAACACCATATATTTT.